One sample yielded the 11 T cell receptor beta chains listed below, sequenced in a study of T cells in Graves' hyperthyroidism and ophthalmopathy. From RNA transcripts, TCR beta CDR3 regions were amplified. TCR CDR3 underwent first-round RT-PCR with the HTBI primer set. TCRdb re-derived calls from the multiplex PCR reads in MiXCR, one entry per CDR3 protein. The table records a few hundred thousand distinct CDR3 sequences, 15% to 17% of them present only once. The sample comprised blood. These receptors were obtained from a woman younger than 35 with Graves' hyperthyroidism.

This clonotype was detected a few times. The chain is built from TRBV27 and TRBJ2-7; maybe TRBD2 (6 bases). This CDR3 has 15 amino acids. V was clipped by 1 base and J by 7 bases, with 17 bases between them. CDR1 is MNHEY and CDR2 is SMNVEV in the germline V gene (reference sequence). The CDR3 loop is CASSLFPRPGREQYF. CDR3 nucleotide sequence: TGTGCCAGCAGTTTATTCCCCAGGCCGGGGAGGGAGCAGTACTTC.

This clonotype was recorded a few times. The chain links TRBV15 to TRBJ2-3; 8 positions agree with TRBD1. The germline V gene encodes CDR1 LNHNV and CDR2 YYDKDF (reference sequence). This CDR3 spans 14 amino acids. V shed 5 bases and J 1 base; nucleotides not matched to a gene: 2. CDR3 sequence reads: CATSLQGGTDTQYF. CDR3 DNA sequence: TGTGCCACCAGCTTACAGGGGGGCACAGATACGCAGTATTTT. Variable domain in full (rest from reference TRBV15 and TRBJ2-3): DAMVIQNPRYQVTQFGKPVTLSCSQTLNHNVMYWYQQKSSQAPKLLFHYYDKDFNNEADTPDNFQSRRPNTSFCFLDIRSPGLGDTAMYLCATSLQGGTDTQYFGPGTRLTVL.

This clonotype was counted many times. V is TRBV6-1 and J is TRBJ2-2; D is undetermined. From germline, CDR1 is MNHNS and CDR2 SASEGT. V lost 1 base to trimming and J lost 3 bases, with 3 bases between them. The CDR3 covers 13 residues. The CDR3, as DNA: TGTGCCAGCAGTGAAGGGGACACCGGGGAGCTGTTTTTT. Translation gives CASSEGDTGELFF.

V and J are TRBV6-6 and TRBJ1-5; maybe TRBD1 (6 bases). V was clipped by 1 base and J by 6 bases, with 7 bases between them. The germline V gene encodes CDR1 MNHNY and CDR2 SVGAGI (reference sequence). The CDR3 contains 13 residues. CDR3 residues: CASSYLQGQPQHF. CDR3 in DNA: TGTGCCAGCAGTTACTTACAGGGTCAGCCCCAGCATTTT.

The rearrangement links TRBV6-9 to TRBJ1-2; 10 nucleotides line up with TRBD1. The germline V gene encodes CDR1 MNHGY and CDR2 SVAAGI. Trimming removed 0 bases from V and 0 bases from J; junction bases left unmatched: 10. The CDR3 sequence is 19 residues long. CDR3 amino acids: CASSYSGGGQGPPNYGYTF. CDR3 nucleotide sequence: TGTGCCAGCAGTTATTCGGGGGGGGGACAGGGGCCTCCTAACTATGGCTACACCTTC.

This sequence joins TRBV7-9 and TRBJ1-6; no definite D call. V lost 5 bases, J lost 9 bases, and 17 bases lay in between. The germline gives CDR1 SEHNR, CDR2 FQNEAQ (reference sequence). The CDR3 loop spans 15 amino acids. The CDR3 spells CASSPRRVFGSPLHF. CDR3 nucleotides: TGTGCCAGCAGCCCTCGGCGGGTTTTCGGTTCACCCCTCCACTTT.

This clonotype was seen ten or more times. V and J are TRBV28 and TRBJ1-1; D remains ambiguous. Germline CDR1 reads MDHEN; CDR2 reads SYDVKM. The CDR3 totals 13 residues. V shed 7 bases and J shed 3 bases, with 12 bases lying between them. CDR3 bases: TGTGCCAGCACCACCCTCAGGTACACTGAAGCTTTCTTT. This gives the protein CASTTLRYTEAFF.

The V call is TRBV9, the J call TRBJ2-5; the D gene is possibly TRBD1 (5 bases). The length of the CDR3 is 14 residues. Germline V CDR1 and CDR2: SGDLS, YYNGEE. The germline V and J ends were trimmed by 2 bases and 1 base, with 9 bases remaining between them. CDR3 coding DNA: TGTGCCAGCAGCGTCACAGGTCCCCAAGAGACCCAGTACTTC. Protein product: CASSVTGPQETQYF.

In its sample, this clonotype was seen many times. The genes are TRBV28 and TRBJ2-5, with a possible D match to TRBD1 (5 bases). In germline, CDR1 is MDHEN, CDR2 SYDVKM. The V end lost 6 bases, the J end lost 5 bases, and 19 bases lay between the germline ends. The CDR3 consists of 15 residues. CDR3 sequence: CASRDRLFNRETQYF. The DNA of the CDR3 is TGTGCCAGCAGGGATAGGCTATTTAACAGGGAGACCCAGTACTTC.

This clonotype has just a few counts. This sequence joins TRBV25-1 and TRBJ2-5; 8 bases line up with TRBD2. The CDR3 consists of 14 residues. Trimming cost V 5 bases and J 5 bases; bases outside gene matches: 7. In germline, CDR1 is MGHDK, CDR2 SYGVNS. The DNA of the CDR3 is TGTGCCAGCAGTAGCGGGAGACTAAGGGAGACCCAGTACTTC. Protein: CASSSGRLRETQYF.

This clonotype was found many times. V is TRBV7-2 and J is TRBJ2-3; the D call may be TRBD1 or TRBD2 (5 bases each). Trimming took off 2 bases at V and 4 bases at J, with 16 bases between the two ends. Germline-derived CDR1 and CDR2 are SGHTA and FQGNSA. CDR3 size: 16 residues. CDR3 DNA sequence: TGTGCCAGCAGCTTACGGATGGGGGTTAGGGCAGATACGCAGTATTTT. This codes for CASSLRMGVRADTQYF.